This is a list of T cell receptor beta chains from one sample in a study of T cells expressing NK-cell markers. TCRdb re-called the 5' RACE reads, yielding one record per CDR3 amino acid sequence without DNA. The sample has roughly 180,000 distinct CDR3 sequences, and its top ten clones hold about 18%. Material for sequencing was blood T cells: a sorted CD56 or NKG2C T cell subset, CD4+ or CD8+ T cells, or bulk PBMC T cells (not recorded which). The receptor source for this set is a woman between 18 and 75 years old in good health. The CDR3 runs from the conserved cysteine through the conserved F or W.

cdr3_length	v_call	j_call	cdr3_aa
15	TRBV12-3/TRBV12-4	TRBJ1-4	CASSFSRGTNEKLFF
17	TRBV7-9	TRBJ1-3	CASSLAGRDVSGNTIYF
12	TRBV7-2	TRBJ1-1	CASSTPGTEAFF
14	TRBV6-1	TRBJ1-2	CASSTGPTNYGYTF
16	TRBV7-9	TRBJ2-5	CASRTTGTSGTETQYF
18	TRBV12-3/TRBV12-4	TRBJ2-3	CATANRGLAGIRTDTQYF
16	TRBV5-1	TRBJ2-7	CASSLGWGDTSYEQYF
13	TRBV25-1	TRBJ1-2	CASSDVRGYGYTF
17	TRBV7-2	TRBJ1-3	CASSLAMTGVGGNTIYF
13	TRBV7-9	TRBJ1-6	CASSQRDIEPLHF
15	TRBV20-1	TRBJ2-1	CSARDPTGSGNEQFF
14	TRBV28	TRBJ1-1	CASTLDRGLTEAFF
12	TRBV6-1	TRBJ2-7	CASSDAGREQYF
16	TRBV10-3	TRBJ2-1	CAISEPGGSSYNEQFF
13	TRBV6-1	TRBJ2-7	CASSEGRGVGQYF
15	TRBV9	TRBJ2-4	CASSVEVGTGFIQYF
14	TRBV5-1	TRBJ2-3	CASSLTGYRDTQYF
13	TRBV18	TRBJ2-1	CASSQGRNNEQFF
15	TRBV9	TRBJ2-2	CASSAGQGYTGELFF
11	TRBV28	TRBJ1-2	CASRGIGGYTF
13	TRBV29-1	TRBJ2-7	CSVPGQGDYEQYF
16	TRBV24-1	TRBJ2-3	CATSDWTSGTTDTQYF
14	TRBV20-1	TRBJ2-5	CSARPGTGDETQYF
16	TRBV7-2	TRBJ1-3	CASSSTGAASGNTIYF